This T cell receptor beta chain was observed in a study of T cell changes during pregnancy in multiple sclerosis. TCRdb keeps only in-frame clones here, not all; method: immunoSEQ multiplex PCR. The sample consists of 95,000 to 110,000 clones, 85% to 95% of them appearing once. The count of this clone is one. The TCR originated in a female donor in good health, enrolled as a control in a pregnancy study. Here the sequenced sample was peripheral blood, taken in the third trimester of pregnancy.

CDR3: CASRAGTHNQPQHF. The CDR3 nucleotides are TGTGCCAGCAGGGCCGGGACACATAATCAGCCCCAGCATTTT. This chain uses TRBV2 with TRBJ1-5, with D possibly matching TRBD1 (6 bases). In germline, CDR1 is SNHLY, CDR2 FYNNEI. This CDR3 is 14 amino acids long. V lost 6 bases and J lost 4, with 13 bases in between.